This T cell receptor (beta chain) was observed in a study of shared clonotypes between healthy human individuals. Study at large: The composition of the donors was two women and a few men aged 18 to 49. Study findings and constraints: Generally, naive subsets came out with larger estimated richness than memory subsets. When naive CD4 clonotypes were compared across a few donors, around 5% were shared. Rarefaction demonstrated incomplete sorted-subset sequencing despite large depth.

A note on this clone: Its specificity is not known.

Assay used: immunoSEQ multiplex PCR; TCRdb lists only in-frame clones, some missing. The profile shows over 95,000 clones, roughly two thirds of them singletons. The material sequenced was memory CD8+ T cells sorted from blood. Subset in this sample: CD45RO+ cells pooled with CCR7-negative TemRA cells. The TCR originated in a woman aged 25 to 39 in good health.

CDR3 sequence: CAGSTRVATGELFF. CDR3 in DNA: TGTGCCGGGAGCACCAGGGTGGCGACCGGGGAGCTGTTTTTT. The V call is TRBV2, the J call TRBJ2-2, with D perhaps given as TRBD1 or TRBD2 (5 bases each). The CDR3 spans 14 residues. Germline CDR1 reads SNHLY; CDR2 reads FYNNEI. With 11 bases removed from V and 5 bases from J, the gap between germline ends came to 18 bases.